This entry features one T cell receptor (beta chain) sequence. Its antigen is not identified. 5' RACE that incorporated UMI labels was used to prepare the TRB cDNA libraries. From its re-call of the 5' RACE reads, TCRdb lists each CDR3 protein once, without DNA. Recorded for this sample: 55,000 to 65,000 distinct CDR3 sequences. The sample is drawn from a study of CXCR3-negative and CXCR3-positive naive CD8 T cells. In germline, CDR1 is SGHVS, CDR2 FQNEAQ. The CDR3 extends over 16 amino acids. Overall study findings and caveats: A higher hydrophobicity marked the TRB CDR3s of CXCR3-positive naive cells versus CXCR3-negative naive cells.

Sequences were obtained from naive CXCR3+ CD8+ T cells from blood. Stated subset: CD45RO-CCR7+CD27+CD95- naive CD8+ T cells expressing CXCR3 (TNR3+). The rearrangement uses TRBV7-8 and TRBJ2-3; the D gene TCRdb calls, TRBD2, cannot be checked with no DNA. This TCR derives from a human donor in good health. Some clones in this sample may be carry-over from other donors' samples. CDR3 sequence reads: CASSSLPSFARDTQYF.